This T cell receptor (beta chain) derives from a study of T cell changes during pregnancy in multiple sclerosis (dated by TCRdb to between 2018 and 2021). Describing the broader study: Changes in the T cell repertoire over the course of pregnancy were examined in this study in women with multiple sclerosis.

Libraries were prepared through the immunoSEQ multiplex PCR assay. In its TCRdb copy, this immuneACCESS table keeps in-frame sequences only and misses some clones. Where compared with another copy, unresolved V genes explain less than half of these, and the others have no known cause. Present in this sample are tens of thousands of clones, over 80% of which were seen just once. In total, the top ten clones hold over 0.8% of the sample. Notes on this clone: The specificity of this receptor is unknown. No much larger clonotype is one base removed from it; base qualities were not supplied.

The TCR was taken from a female donor with multiple sclerosis, enrolled in a pregnancy study. The sequenced sample was peripheral blood, obtained in the first trimester of pregnancy.

The CDR3 is CSVDENRDYSTDTQYF. In nucleotides, the sequence is TGCAGCGTCGATGAAAACAGGGATTATAGCACAGATACGCAGTATTTT. The rearranged segments are TRBV29-1 and TRBJ2-3; TRBD1 is a possible D gene, resting on 6 matching bases. Spanning cysteine to phenylalanine, the CDR3 consists of 16 amino acids. The retained sequence is limited to the CDR3, 48 bases, with the frame set at the first base. V sheds 6 bases and J sheds 0 bases, leaving 19 bases between their ends. CDR1 is given as SQVTM and CDR2 as ANQGSEA, both from the germline V gene.